This passage covers 32 T cell receptor beta chains from one sample sequenced in a study of T cell changes during pregnancy in multiple sclerosis. Sequencing used immunoSEQ multiplex PCR; TCRdb keeps in-frame clones, though not all of them. Of under 50,000 clones in the sample, about 93% were seen once. This specimen consisted of CD4+ T cells from peripheral blood mononuclear cells, obtained in the second trimester of pregnancy. Receptors originate from a female donor in good health, enrolled as a control in a pregnancy study.

The chain couples TRBV5-1 to TRBJ1-5; maybe TRBD1 (5 bases). With 3 bases removed from V and 11 bases from J, the gap between germline ends came to 15 bases. The CDR3 extends over 13 amino acids. The germline V gene has CDR1 SGHRS and CDR2 YFSETQ. The CDR3 here is CASSSGSGGAQHF. The CDR3 DNA reads as TGCGCCAGCAGCTCAGGGTCCGGCGGGGCCCAGCATTTT.

V is TRBV18 and J is TRBJ2-7, with TRBD1 matching over 7 bases. The V and J ends lost 4 bases and 7 bases, in that order; junction bases with no gene match: 4. CDR3 size: 12 residues. CDR1 is KGHSH, CDR2 LQKENI, per germline. The DNA of the CDR3 is TGTGCCAGCTCACAACAGACAGGGGAGCAGTACTTC. This sequence encodes CASSQQTGEQYF.

The chain combines TRBV12-5 with TRBJ2-2; 7 positions match TRBD2. Germline V lookup: CDR1 LGHNT, CDR2 FRNRAP. The V gene end was trimmed by 7 bases and the J gene end by 4 bases; junction bases not matched to a gene: 9. The CDR3 has 15 amino acids. The CDR3 protein is CASAWGGLPTGELFF. The CDR3 DNA sequence: TGTGCTAGTGCCTGGGGGGGGTTGCCCACCGGGGAGCTGTTTTTT.

The V and J genes are TRBV2 and TRBJ2-1, with 8 bases aligning to TRBD1. The trim removed 3 bases at V and 6 bases at J, leaving 4 bases unmatched. Germline V gene lookup returns CDR1 SNHLY and CDR2 FYNNEI. The CDR3 loop spans 14 amino acids. The CDR3: CASSEDRAINEQFF. The CDR3 DNA is TGTGCCAGCAGTGAGGACAGGGCTATCAATGAGCAGTTCTTC.

This chain connects TRBV20-1 to TRBJ1-1; D uncertain. The CDR3 has 11 amino acids. Deletions cut 4 bases from V and 11 bases from J, with 14 bases between. Germline CDR1 DFQATT, CDR2 SNEGSKA (reference sequence). CDR3 nucleotide sequence: TGCAGTGCTACACTTAAGATCGTGGCTTTCTTT. Amino acid sequence: CSATLKIVAFF.

The chain uses TRBV6-1 and TRBJ2-1; 9 nucleotides agree with TRBD2. The CDR3 sequence is 12 residues long. Germline assignment: CDR1 MNHNS and CDR2 SASEGT. V was clipped by 6 bases and J by 13 bases; unmatched bases: 7. The CDR3 region is CASRGRTSVQFF. In nucleotides, the CDR3 is TGTGCCAGCAGGGGGAGGACTAGCGTACAGTTCTTC.

The chain uses TRBV18 and TRBJ1-5, with a possible D match to TRBD1 (6 bases). Trimming stripped 6 bases from V and 10 bases from J, with 22 bases between. Germline V gene sequence: CDR1 KGHSH, CDR2 LQKENI. The CDR3 contains 15 residues. The CDR3 sequence: CASSFDRLKFEPQHF. CDR3 bases: TGTGCCAGCTCGTTCGACAGGCTAAAGTTCGAACCCCAGCATTTT.

The chain uses TRBV5-5 and TRBJ1-1, with D possibly being TRBD1 (5 bases). This CDR3 spans 12 amino acids. V was shortened by 2 bases and J by 4 bases, with 6 bases between the two germline ends. Germline-derived CDR1 and CDR2 are SGHKS and YYEKEE (reference sequence). CDR3 in DNA: TGTGCCAGCAGCTTAAGGGGCACTGAAGCTTTCTTT. Its translation is CASSLRGTEAFF.

The gene calls are TRBV27 and TRBJ1-1; TRBD1 matches 9 bases. CDR1 is MNHEY, CDR2 SMNVEV, per germline (reference sequence). After removal of 6 bases from V and 4 bases from J, the junction contained 12 bases not matched to a gene. The length of the CDR3 is 16 residues. The CDR3 nucleotides read TGTGCCAGCAGCTTTTACAGGGGGCGGACAGGCACTGAAGCTTTCTTT. Translation: CASSFYRGRTGTEAFF.

J is TRBJ1-1 and V is TRBV19; D remains unclear. There are 15 residues in the CDR3. CDR1 and CDR2 from the germline V gene are LNHDA and SQIVND (reference sequence). V was cut by 5 bases and J by 4 bases, with 17 bases left in between. The CDR3 region has the DNA TGTGCCAGTAGTCACCGATCGAGAGAGGGCACTGAAGCTTTCTTT. Translated: CASSHRSREGTEAFF.

V usage is TRBV11-3 and J usage is TRBJ1-5; D not certain. With 0 bases removed from V and 6 bases from J, the gap between germline ends came to 12 bases. This CDR3 comprises 15 residues. From germline, CDR1 is SGHNT and CDR2 YENEEA. The CDR3 spells CASSLDRERGQPQHF. As DNA, the CDR3 is TGTGCCAGCAGCTTAGATAGGGAACGGGGTCAGCCCCAGCATTTT. Full variable domain (missing parts from reference TRBV11-3 and TRBJ1-5): EAGVVQSPRYKIIEKKQPVAFWCNPISGHNTLYWYLQNLGQGPELLIRYENEEAVDDSQLPKDRFSAERLKGVDSTLKIQPAELGDSAVYLCASSLDRERGQPQHFGDGTRLSIL.

The chain links TRBV7-9 to TRBJ1-3; tentatively, D is TRBD1 (6 bases). This CDR3 has 14 amino acids. Germline loops: CDR1 SEHNR, CDR2 FQNEAQ (reference sequence). Trimming removed 4 bases at V and 4 bases at J, with 11 bases between. The CDR3, as DNA: TGTGCCAGCAGCTCGGGGACATCCGGAAACACCATATATTTT. This sequence encodes CASSSGTSGNTIYF.

This clone was detected once. The chain combines TRBV4-3 with TRBJ1-3, with a weak D call TRBD1 (6 bases). CDR1 LGHNA and CDR2 YSLEER come from the germline V gene. The CDR3 is 16 amino acids. V lost 5 bases and J 0 bases, leaving 14 bases between the germline ends. CDR3 in amino acids: CASSSMTGHSGNTIYF. DNA of the CDR3: TGCGCCAGCAGCTCGATGACAGGCCACTCTGGAAACACCATATATTTT.

V is TRBV5-8 and J is TRBJ1-5; 11 bases are a match to TRBD1. In germline, CDR1 is SGHTS, CDR2 YDEGEE. This CDR3 comprises 17 residues. Trimming cost V 4 bases and J 1 base; bases outside gene matches: 7. The CDR3 here is CASSRGQGVWSNQPQHF. CDR3 nucleotide sequence: TGTGCCAGCAGCCGGGGACAGGGGGTATGGAGCAATCAGCCCCAGCATTTT.

CDR3 coding DNA: TGTGCCAGCAGCCAGACTTGGAACACTGAAGCTTTCTTT. Protein sequence: CASSQTWNTEAFF. This chain connects TRBV7-6 to TRBJ1-1; no definite D call. Trimming removed 5 bases from V and 1 base from J, with 8 bases in between. This CDR3 comprises 13 residues. Germline V CDR1 and CDR2: SGHVS, FNYEAQ. The full variable domain, with the rest looked up from reference TRBV7-6 and TRBJ1-1, is GAGVSQSPRYKVTKRGQDVALRCDPISGHVSLYWYRQALGQGPEFLTYFNYEAQQDKSGLPNDRFSAERPEGSISTLTIQRTEQRDSAMYRCASSQTWNTEAFFGQGTRLTVV.

The V gene is TRBV13, the J gene TRBJ1-6, with a weak D call TRBD1 (6 bases). V was shortened by 3 bases and J by 7 bases, with 19 bases between the two germline ends. Germline V gene data show CDR1 as PRHDT and CDR2 as FYEKMQ (reference sequence). The CDR3 consists of 17 residues. The CDR3 DNA follows: TGTGCCAGCAGCTTGCGGATGGTACAGGGAGACAATTCACCCCTCCACTTT. Translation gives CASSLRMVQGDNSPLHF. Full variable domain (missing parts from reference TRBV13 and TRBJ1-6): AAGVIQSPRHLIKEKRETATLKCYPIPRHDTVYWYQQGPGQDPQFLISFYEKMQSDKGSIPDRFSAQQFSDYHSELNMSSLELGDSALYFCASSLRMVQGDNSPLHFGNGTRLTVT.

This chain joins TRBV30 and TRBJ2-7; 7 nucleotides line up with TRBD1. The trim removed 3 bases at V and 5 bases at J, leaving 7 bases unmatched. The CDR3 is 13 amino acids. Germline values: CDR1 GTSNPN, CDR2 SVGIG (reference sequence). The CDR3 sequence is CAWSPRQGDEQYF. In DNA, the CDR3 is TGTGCCTGGAGCCCCCGACAGGGCGACGAGCAGTACTTC.

Turning to this clone: Germline and junction disagree at one end, which may indicate a read error. The CDR3 DNA is TGTGCCAGCGGTTTTACGGCAACTAATGAAAAACTGTTTTTT. It translates to CASGFTATNEKLFF. The chain employs TRBV28 and TRBJ1-4; D is undetermined. The CDR3 consists of 14 residues. CDR1 and CDR2 from the germline V gene are MDHEN and SYDVKM.

The V gene is TRBV28, the J gene TRBJ2-2, with 8 bases aligning to TRBD1. With V trimmed by 6 bases and J by 7 bases, 16 bases remained unmatched. CDR1 is MDHEN, CDR2 SYDVKM, per germline. This CDR3 is built from 17 residues. The CDR3 sequence: CASSRLGQGVDGGELFF. For the CDR3, the DNA is TGTGCCAGCAGCCGGCTAGGACAGGGTGTTGATGGCGGGGAGCTGTTTTTT.

This chain uses TRBV6-6 with TRBJ2-7; TRBD1 agrees at 7 bases. Germline CDR1 and CDR2: MNHNY and SVGAGI (reference sequence). The CDR3 has 14 amino acids. V lost 7 bases, J lost 3 bases, and 9 bases stayed unmatched. Here the CDR3 reads CASNLQGRSYEQYF. Here the CDR3 DNA reads TGTGCCAGCAATTTACAGGGGCGAAGCTACGAGCAGTACTTC.

The chain joins TRBV2 to TRBJ1-4; D possibly corresponds to TRBD1 (5 bases). This CDR3 contains 15 residues. The V and J ends lost 5 bases and 5 bases respectively, with 15 bases between them. Germline lookup yields CDR1 SNHLY and CDR2 FYNNEI. CDR3 sequence: CASSSNRGGNEKLFF. Here the CDR3 DNA reads TGTGCCAGCAGTTCCAACCGGGGGGGGAATGAAAAACTGTTTTTT.

CDR3 residues: CASSQGVADQETQYF. The CDR3 DNA follows: TGTGCCAGCAGCCAAGGAGTAGCAGACCAAGAGACCCAGTACTTC. The chain links TRBV4-2 to TRBJ2-5; D is unresolved. This CDR3 spans 15 amino acids. The germline V gene has CDR1 LGHNA and CDR2 YNFKEQ. Trimming cost V 1 base and J 0 bases, with 9 bases left between them.

This clone was detected only a few times. The chain couples TRBV19 to TRBJ2-3; the match to TRBD2 covers 11 bases. V shed 3 bases, J shed 4 bases, and the junction held 3 bases outside the gene matches. This CDR3 contains 15 residues. Germline values: CDR1 LNHDA, CDR2 SQIVND (reference sequence). CDR3 loop: CASSIVAGGSDTQYF. The CDR3 DNA reads TGTGCCAGTAGTATTGTAGCGGGGGGGTCAGATACGCAGTATTTT. Using reference TRBV19 and TRBJ2-3 for the parts outside the CDR3, the full variable domain is DGGITQSPKYLFRKEGQNVTLSCEQNLNHDAMYWYRQDPGQGLRLIYYSQIVNDFQKGDIAEGYSVSREKKESFPLTVTSAQKNPTAFYLCASSIVAGGSDTQYFGPGTRLTVL.

The J gene is TRBJ2-2, the V gene TRBV21-1; TRBD2 is taken as the D call from the table, unchecked against the DNA. TRBV21-1 is listed as a pseudogene. CDR3 length equals 18 residues. This CDR3 reads CASSLPLAKGNNTGELFF. The CDR3 coding sequence is TGTGCCAGCAGCCTTCCCCTAGCGAAGGGCAATAACACCGGGGAGCTGTTTTTT.

CDR3 loop: CASSYTTGNSNQPQHF. The DNA of the CDR3 is TGTGCCAGCAGCTACACGACAGGGAACAGCAATCAGCCCCAGCATTTT. The chain couples TRBV5-4 to TRBJ1-5, with 7 positions matching TRBD1. This CDR3 contains 16 residues. V gave up 3 bases and J gave up 1 base; unmatched junction bases: 7. The germline V gene encodes CDR1 SGHNT and CDR2 YYREEE (reference sequence).

The chain carries TRBV7-2 and TRBJ2-7; 8 bases line up with TRBD2. The germline V gene has CDR1 SGHTA and CDR2 FQGNSA. The CDR3 covers 17 residues. Trimming took 4 bases from V and 0 from J; bases not matched to a gene: 11. DNA of the CDR3: TGTGCCAGCAGCTCCCGTCCTAGCGGGCCCTTCTCCTACGAGCAGTACTTC. Protein sequence: CASSSRPSGPFSYEQYF. The variable domain in full, with the rest retrieved from reference TRBV7-2 and TRBJ2-7, is GAGVSQSPSNKVTEKGKDVELRCDPISGHTALYWYRQSLGQGLEFLIYFQGNSAPDKSGLPSDRFSAERTGGSVSTLTIQRTQQEDSAVYLCASSSRPSGPFSYEQYFGPGTRLTVT.

The V and J genes are TRBV7-2 and TRBJ1-1; TRBD1 matches 7 bases. CDR1 SGHTA and CDR2 FQGNSA come from the germline V gene. CDR3 length: 14 residues. The ends lost 5 bases at V and 4 bases at J; junction bases unmatched: 7. DNA of the CDR3: TGTGCCAGCAGCGCGAGACAGGGAGGCACTGAAGCTTTCTTT. Translated: CASSARQGGTEAFF. Using reference TRBV7-2 and TRBJ1-1 for the parts outside the CDR3, the full variable domain is GAGVSQSPSNKVTEKGKDVELRCDPISGHTALYWYRQSLGQGLEFLIYFQGNSAPDKSGLPSDRFSAERTGGSVSTLTIQRTQQEDSAVYLCASSARQGGTEAFFGQGTRLTVV.

The chain recombines TRBV7-2 with TRBJ2-3; 8 bases are a match to TRBD2. This CDR3 spans 13 amino acids. V lost 5 bases, J lost 6 bases, and 4 bases stayed unmatched. The germline CDR1 and CDR2 sequences are SGHTA and FQGNSA. CDR3 sequence (DNA): TGTGCCAGCAGCCCTCAGCGGGGGGATACGCAGTATTTT. Translation: CASSPQRGDTQYF.

CDR3 amino acids: CASRLVRHSNQPQHF. CDR3 coding DNA: TGTGCCAGCAGGTTAGTGAGACATAGCAATCAGCCCCAGCATTTT. This sequence joins TRBV6-1 and TRBJ1-5; D is undetermined. V shed 6 bases and J shed 0 bases, with 12 bases lying between them. The CDR3 consists of 15 residues. Per the germline V gene, CDR1 is MNHNS and CDR2 is SASEGT.

The chain carries TRBV29-1 and TRBJ1-1; TRBD1 aligns across 8 bases. CDR3 length: 13 amino acids. Germline V gene sequence: CDR1 SQVTM, CDR2 ANQGSEA. With 6 bases clipped from V and 4 bases from J, the junction kept 7 bases outside the gene matches. The DNA for the CDR3 is TGCAGCGTCGGGCAAACAGGGGGCACTGAAGCTTTCTTT. It encodes CSVGQTGGTEAFF.

This chain joins TRBV5-6 and TRBJ1-4, with D hard to call. The germline V gene has CDR1 SGHDT and CDR2 YYEEEE. The germline V and J ends were trimmed by 4 bases and 0 bases, with 10 bases remaining between them. The CDR3 is 15 amino acids. CDR3 DNA: TGTGCCAGCAGCCCAGGACTCGCAACTAATGAAAAACTGTTTTTT. Amino acids: CASSPGLATNEKLFF.

The CDR3 DNA reads as TGCGCCAGCAGCCCAGCTACGGGACAGAGCTCCTACAATGAGCAGTTCTTC. Its protein product is CASSPATGQSSYNEQFF. The chain links TRBV5-1 to TRBJ2-1; 7 nucleotides align to TRBD1. Germline V CDR1 and CDR2: SGHRS, YFSETQ. CDR3 length equals 17 residues. The V gene end was trimmed by 4 bases and the J gene end by 0 bases; junction bases not matched to a gene: 10.